Sequencing of this TCR beta chain was carried out in a study of beta chain features in type 1 diabetes. In the study overall: Similarity in age, gender and cell yields was seen between patients and healthy donors. Study-wide results and caveats: Researchers report that Type 1 diabetes patients had moderately but significantly shorter TCRB CDR3s across all four CD4+ subsets.

The junction had 4 bases not matched to a gene; V was cut back by 3 bases and J by 6 bases. This CDR3 has 13 residues. Germline CDR1 SGHRS, CDR2 YFSETQ. Expressed TCRB transcripts were sequenced because the isolated RNA had all been reverse transcribed beforehand. Measured with immunoSEQ multiplex PCR; TCRdb has only the in-frame clones, and not every one. The sample has some 330,000 clones, about 10% seen once; the top ten hold roughly 0.016%. Averaging about 120 mL, one heparinised blood draw was given by each donor. Turning to this clone: The antigen is not known.

The sequenced material came from naive CD4+ T cells from blood. The sequence was collected from a woman aged 25 to 45 in good health. This chain links TRBV5-1 with TRBJ1-1; 8 nucleotides match TRBD1. The CDR3, as DNA: TGCGCCAGCAGCTCCCCGACAGGGGCTGAAGCTTTCTTT. This gives the protein CASSSPTGAEAFF.